This is a list of T cell receptor beta chains from one sample in a study of esophageal squamous cell carcinoma under preoperative chemotherapy. TCRdb recomputed calls from the PCR reads with MiXCR, one row per CDR3 protein. The table records approximately 16,000 distinct CDR3 sequences, more than 45% of them present only once. Collection of the sample occurred from a patient given preoperative chemotherapy. These TCRs come from a human donor with esophageal squamous cell carcinoma. The donor label of this sample is uncertain. The CDR3 runs from the conserved cysteine through the conserved F or W. The D gene is left open where the match is weak. Some rows have no size entry. The others give once, few or many, or a class for an expanded clone.

>-|TRBJ2-3|TRBV5-1|-
CASSFTDPSTDTQYF
TGCGCCAGCAGCTTTACAGACCCCAGCACAGATACGCAGTATTTT
>medium-sized|TRBJ2-2|TRBV6-4|-
CASSDRPGTGELFF
TGTGCCAGCAGCGACCGTCCGGGAACCGGGGAGCTGTTTTTT
>few|TRBJ2-5|TRBV27|TRBD2
CASRGRGRETQYF
TGTGCCAGCAGGGGGAGGGGTCGGGAGACCCAGTACTTC
>-|TRBJ2-1|TRBV4-1|-
CASNAAEAQRRETQFF
TGCGCCAGCAACGCGGCGGAGGCTCAACGAAGGGAGACCCAGTTCTTC
>-|TRBJ2-4|TRBV7-3|-
CASSLQCSVSGQRTKNIQYF
TGTGCCAGCAGCTTACAGTGCAGCGTCTCGGGGCAGCGAACCAAAAACATTCAGTACTTT
>few|TRBJ2-2|TRBV7-8|TRBD2
CASSSGGPRTGELFF
TGTGCCAGCAGCTCGGGGGGACCCAGGACCGGGGAGCTGTTTTTT
>-|TRBJ2-1|TRBV7-2|-
CASSGGGAGVYEQFF
TGTGCCAGCAGCGGGGGGGGGGCAGGAGTCTACGAGCAGTTCTTC
>-|TRBJ2-3|TRBV7-2|TRBD2
CASSSTGGGATDMQYF
TGTGCCAGCAGCTCAACGGGGGGGGGAGCCACAGACATGCAGTACTTT
>many|TRBJ2-7|TRBV7-2|-
CASSLASEGYEQYF
TGTGCCAGCAGCTTAGCGTCTGAGGGCTACGAGCAGTACTTC
>-|TRBJ2-4|TRBV7-2|TRBD2
CASAGGGGQVQDIQYF
TGTGCCAGCGCGGGGGGCGGGGGCCAGGTCCAAGACATTCAGTACTTC